A single sample is the source of the 16 T cell receptor beta chains below, sequenced in a study of early T cells in non-severe SARS-CoV-2 infection. TCRdb independently ran MiXCR on the 5' RACE reads; one entry per CDR3 protein. Of nearly 50,000 distinct CDR3 sequences listed, over 5% are singletons. Sequenced material: whole blood, taken at baseline. The receptors stem from an adult who was a healthcare worker with PCR-confirmed SARS-CoV-2 infection or an uninfected control (not recorded which).

This clonotype was detected a few times. The J gene is TRBJ2-2, the V gene TRBV11-2, with D possibly TRBD1 on 6 matching bases. CDR1 and CDR2 (germline): SGHAT, FQNNGV. The ends were cut back, 2 bases at V and 4 bases at J, with 11 bases in the middle. The CDR3 has 15 amino acids. The CDR3 DNA reads as TGTGCCAGCAGCTTAACAGGGTTGAGCACCGGGGAGCTGTTTTTT. Translated, it gives CASSLTGLSTGELFF.

The table lists this clonotype with many counts. The CDR3 sequence: CASSLGGVSGYTF. In DNA, the CDR3 is TGTGCCAGCAGCTTAGGAGGGGTGAGCGGCTACACCTTC. The J gene is TRBJ1-2, the V gene TRBV7-3; possible D gene TRBD1, 5 bases. Trimming pared 2 bases from V and 8 bases from J, leaving 12 bases between. Germline CDR1 SGHTA, CDR2 FQGTGA. This CDR3 has 13 residues.

This chain links TRBV5-4 with TRBJ1-4; weak D call: TRBD1 (6 bases). Germline-derived CDR1 and CDR2 are SGHNT and YYREEE (reference sequence). V was trimmed by 5 bases and J by 7 bases, leaving 15 bases between them. This CDR3 contains 14 residues. The CDR3 region is CASSLGGQVEKLFF. CDR3 sequence (DNA): TGTGCCAGCAGTCTGGGGGGGCAGGTTGAAAAACTGTTTTTT.

Only a few counts were recorded for this clonotype. This chain uses TRBV18 with TRBJ2-3; possible D gene TRBD1, 5 bases. Germline CDR1 reads KGHSH; CDR2 reads LQKENI. The CDR3 runs 14 residues. V gave up 4 bases and J gave up 2 bases, with 10 bases separating them. CDR3 protein: CASSLTDTTDTQYF. Written as DNA, the CDR3 is TGTGCCAGCTCACTTACGGACACCACAGATACGCAGTATTTT.

This clonotype showed up many times. The chain is built from TRBV20-1 and TRBJ2-1; D may be TRBD1 (7 bases). The V end lost 6 bases, the J end lost 7 bases, and 19 bases lay between the germline ends. The length of the CDR3 is 14 residues. Germline V gives CDR1 DFQATT, CDR2 SNEGSKA (reference sequence). Written as DNA, the CDR3 is TGCAGTGCCCCAGGGGGGTTTGTCTTGAATGAGCAGTTCTTC. It encodes CSAPGGFVLNEQFF.

This clonotype was seen repeatedly, ten times or more. The chain joins TRBV20-1 to TRBJ2-5; 9 nucleotides align to TRBD2. The CDR3 consists of 13 residues. The trim removed 4 bases at V and 4 bases at J, leaving 4 bases unmatched. CDR1 and CDR2 (germline): DFQATT, SNEGSKA (reference sequence). The CDR3 here is CSAIAGVRETQYF. The DNA for the CDR3 is TGCAGTGCTATAGCGGGAGTGAGAGAGACCCAGTACTTC.

The sample holds many counts of this clonotype. The chain is built from TRBV27 and TRBJ1-2, with 7 nucleotides matching TRBD1. The CDR3 runs 13 residues. V dropped 6 bases and J dropped 6; count of bases not matched to a gene: 7. Per the germline V gene, CDR1 is MNHEY and CDR2 is SMNVEV (reference sequence). CDR3 in DNA: TGTGCCAGCAGGAGACAGGGTCGAAATGGCTACACCTTC. This encodes CASRRQGRNGYTF.

The CDR3: CASSRTGGNLNYGYTF. Here the CDR3 DNA reads TGTGCCAGCAGCCGGACGGGGGGAAACCTTAACTATGGCTACACCTTC. This chain uses TRBV3-1 with TRBJ1-2, with a possible D match to TRBD1 (5 bases). Germline loops: CDR1 LGHDT, CDR2 YNNKEL (reference sequence). The length of the CDR3 is 16 residues. V shed 4 bases and J shed 1 base, with 16 bases lying between them.

This clonotype occurred a few times. The chain uses TRBV27 and TRBJ2-2, with TRBD2 identical over 15 bases. V gave up 5 bases and J gave up 11 bases; unmatched junction bases: 6. The CDR3 runs to 15 residues. Per the germline V gene, CDR1 is MNHEY and CDR2 is SMNVEV (reference sequence). CDR3 nucleotides: TGTGCCAGCAGTGGAGAGGGACTAGCGGGAGGAGAGCTGTTTTTT. Translated: CASSGEGLAGGELFF.

The DNA of the CDR3 is TGTGCCAGCAGCTTAGGGATCGGGACCGGGGAGCTGTTTTTT. Amino acids: CASSLGIGTGELFF. The V call is TRBV7-3, the J call TRBJ2-2; no clear D gene. Germline V gives CDR1 SGHTA, CDR2 FQGTGA. The CDR3 runs 14 residues. V lost 2 bases, J lost 5 bases, and 9 bases lay in between.

V gene TRBV7-8 combines with J gene TRBJ1-4, with no clear D. CDR1 is SGHVS, CDR2 FQNEAQ, per germline. The CDR3 has 14 amino acids. V dropped 3 bases and J dropped 4 bases, with 9 bases sitting between them. The CDR3 sequence is CASSLTAFNEKLFF. In nucleotides, the CDR3 is TGTGCCAGCAGCTTGACTGCCTTTAATGAAAAACTGTTTTTT. Full variable domain (remainder filled in from reference TRBV7-8 and TRBJ1-4): GAGVSQSPRYKVAKRGQDVALRCDPISGHVSLFWYQQALGQGPEFLTYFQNEAQLDKSGLPSDRFFAERPEGSVSTLKIQRTQQEDSAVYLCASSLTAFNEKLFFGSGTQLSVL.

The CDR3 DNA reads as TGTGCCAGCAGCATTCGGACTAGCTCCACCGGGGAGCTGTTTTTT. It codes for CASSIRTSSTGELFF. The V and J genes are TRBV5-4 and TRBJ2-2, with 8 bases matching TRBD2. The CDR3 runs 15 residues. The germline gives CDR1 SGHNT, CDR2 YYREEE (reference sequence). The V segment lost 4 bases and the J segment 4 bases; nucleotides outside the gene matches: 6.

The chain employs TRBV11-1 and TRBJ2-7; D call uncertain. Trimming removed 1 base at V and 6 bases at J, with 10 bases between. CDR3 length: 13 amino acids. Germline V gives CDR1 SGHAT, CDR2 FQDESV (reference sequence). CDR3 nucleotide sequence: TGTGCCAGCAGCTTAGGGGCAGTAGGCGAGCAGTACTTC. Translated, it gives CASSLGAVGEQYF.

The rearrangement uses TRBV7-8 and TRBJ2-5, with 11 bases aligning to TRBD2. With V trimmed by 5 bases and J by 2 bases, 4 bases remained unmatched. This CDR3 has 15 amino acids. CDR1 SGHVS and CDR2 FQNEAQ come from the germline V gene. CDR3 bases: TGTGCCAGCAGCCCTATAGCGGGAGGGCAAGAGACCCAGTACTTC. It is translated as CASSPIAGGQETQYF.

This clonotype has a count of ten or more. The V call is TRBV14, the J call TRBJ2-1; 7 bases agree with TRBD1. Germline lookup yields CDR1 SGHDN and CDR2 FVKESK. This CDR3 spans 16 amino acids. Trimming cost V 5 bases and J 6 bases; bases outside gene matches: 13. The CDR3 coding sequence is TGTGCCAGCAGCGCCCGGGACAGTCTGACCCGCAATGAGCAGTTCTTC. It yields the protein CASSARDSLTRNEQFF.

A few counts support this clonotype. The chain combines TRBV3-1 with TRBJ2-2; D gene ambiguous. The CDR3 length is 17 residues. Germline V gene lookup returns CDR1 LGHDT and CDR2 YNNKEL (reference sequence). The V gene lost 2 bases and the J gene lost 6 bases, with 19 bases spanning the gap. In nucleotides, the CDR3 is TGTGCCAGCAGCCAAAACCCCCTCGGTCGCTCGGCCGGGGAGCTGTTTTTT. Protein sequence: CASSQNPLGRSAGELFF.